This T cell receptor (beta chain) was observed in a study of blood T cell repertoires in COVID-19. Looking at the study overall: Researchers got acute and convalescent COVID-19 samples from the United States, Italy and Spain.

Note on this clone: One junction end does not reproduce the germline sequence, and a read error may be involved.

Generated by immunoSEQ multiplex PCR, the TCRdb table keeps only in-frame clones and is missing some. Among around 260,000 clones listed, under 90% were seen once. The germline V gene has CDR1 MGHRA and CDR2 YSYEKL. The CDR3 extends over 14 amino acids. The sequenced sample consisted of PBMCs or T cells enriched from blood (not recorded which). The sequence was obtained from a man aged 30-40 years with acute COVID-19. This chain uses TRBV4-1 with TRBJ1-2; TRBD1 matches at 11 bases. The CDR3 loop reads CASSQDPDRGRIFF. The CDR3 DNA is TGCGCCAGCAGCCAAGATCCGGACAGGGGGCGGATATTCTTC.